The text below deals with one T cell receptor beta chain. The repertoire was sequenced with immunoSEQ multiplex PCR; TCRdb's copy has only in-frame clones and lacks some. The sample includes a few hundred thousand clones, approximately 91% of them seen just once. The data were obtained in a study of blood T cell repertoires in COVID-19. On the study more broadly: Both acute and convalescent COVID-19 samples were obtained from the United States, Italy and Spain.

Germline values: CDR1 MNHEY, CDR2 SMNVEV (reference sequence). V was trimmed by 6 bases and J by 1 base, leaving 13 bases between them. The CDR3 contains 15 residues. The chain has TRBV27 and TRBJ2-1; perhaps TRBD2 as D (5 bases). Sequences were obtained from peripheral blood. The TCR comes from a man aged 18 to 29 with active or convalescent COVID-19. The CDR3 DNA reads as TGTGCCAGCAGCTCTAGCCTTGCTTCCTACAATGAGCAGTTCTTC. Translating it yields CASSSSLASYNEQFF.